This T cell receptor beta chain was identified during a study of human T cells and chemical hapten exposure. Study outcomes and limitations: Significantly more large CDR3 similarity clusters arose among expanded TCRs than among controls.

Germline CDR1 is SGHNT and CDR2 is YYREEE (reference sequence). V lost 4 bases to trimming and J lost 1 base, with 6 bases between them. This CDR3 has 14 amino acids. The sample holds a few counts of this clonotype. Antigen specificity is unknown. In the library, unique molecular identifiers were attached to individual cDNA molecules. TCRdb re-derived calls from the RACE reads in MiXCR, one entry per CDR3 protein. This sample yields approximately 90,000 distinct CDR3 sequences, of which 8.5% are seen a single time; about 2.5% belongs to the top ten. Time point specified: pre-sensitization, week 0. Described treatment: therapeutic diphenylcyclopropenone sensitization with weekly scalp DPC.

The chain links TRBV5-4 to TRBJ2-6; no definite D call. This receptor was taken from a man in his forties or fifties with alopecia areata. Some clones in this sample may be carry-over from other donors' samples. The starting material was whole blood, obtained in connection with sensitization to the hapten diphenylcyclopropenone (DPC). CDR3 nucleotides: TGTGCCAGCAGCCCTATTTCTGGGGCCAACGTCCTGACTTTC. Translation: CASSPISGANVLTF.